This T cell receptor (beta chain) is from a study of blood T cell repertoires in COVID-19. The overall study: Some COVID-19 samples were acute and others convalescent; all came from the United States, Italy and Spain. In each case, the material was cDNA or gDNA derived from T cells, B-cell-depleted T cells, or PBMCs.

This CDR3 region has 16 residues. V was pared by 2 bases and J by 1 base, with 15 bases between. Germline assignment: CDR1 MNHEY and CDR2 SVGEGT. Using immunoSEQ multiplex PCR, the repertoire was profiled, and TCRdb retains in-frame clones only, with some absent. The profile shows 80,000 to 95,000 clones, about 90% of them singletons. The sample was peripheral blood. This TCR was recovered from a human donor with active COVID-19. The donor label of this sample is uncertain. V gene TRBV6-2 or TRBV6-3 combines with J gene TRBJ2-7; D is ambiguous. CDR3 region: CASSYLPVYRSYEQYF. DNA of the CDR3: TGTGCCAGCAGTTACCTTCCGGTCTACCGATCCTACGAGCAGTACTTC.